A single sample is the source of the 4 T cell receptor beta chains below, sequenced in a study of control samples from healthy donors and cancer patients. Assay used: immunoSEQ multiplex PCR; TCRdb lists only in-frame clones, some missing. Of about 110,000 clones listed, roughly 90% are singletons. The sample consisted of PBMCs. The receptors were gathered from a woman aged 60 to 75 with lung cancer.

The CDR3 DNA is TGTGCCAGCAGTGGACTTATGACTACAGGGGTCAATCAGCCCCAGCATTTT. This gives the protein CASSGLMTTGVNQPQHF. The chain links TRBV6-1 to TRBJ1-5; 7 bases match TRBD1. This CDR3 is built from 17 residues. Per the germline V gene, CDR1 is MNHNS and CDR2 is SASEGT. Losses at the gene ends were 4 bases for V and 3 bases for J; bases not matched to a gene: 12.

J is TRBJ2-7 and V is TRBV5-6, with D possibly matching TRBD1 (7 bases). The CDR3 is 15 amino acids. Trimming shortened V by 1 base and J by 2 bases, and 13 bases separated the two germline ends. Germline values: CDR1 SGHDT, CDR2 YYEEEE. The CDR3 sequence: CASSLMPGGPYEQYF. The CDR3, as DNA: TGTGCCAGCAGCTTGATGCCAGGGGGGCCCTACGAGCAGTACTTC.

This clone has a single count. V gene TRBV5-4 combines with J gene TRBJ2-1, with D possibly being TRBD2 (6 bases). The ends were cut back, 0 bases at V and 10 bases at J, with 11 bases in the middle. The CDR3 sequence is 13 residues long. CDR1 and CDR2 from the germline V gene are SGHNT and YYREEE (reference sequence). Here the CDR3 reads CASSLEGTVEQFF. CDR3 DNA: TGTGCCAGCAGCTTGGAGGGGACTGTAGAGCAGTTCTTC.

V gene TRBV2 combines with J gene TRBJ2-1; D perhaps matches TRBD2 (5 bases). This CDR3 has 12 amino acids. V lost 7 bases to trimming and J lost 8 bases, with 12 bases between them. Germline V CDR1 and CDR2: SNHLY, FYNNEI. CDR3 nucleotides: TGTGCCAGCAAGAGGGATCCGGATGAGCAGTTCTTC. Protein sequence: CASKRDPDEQFF. Drawing the rest from reference TRBV2 and TRBJ2-1, the complete variable domain is EPEVTQTPSHQVTQMGQEVILRCVPISNHLYFYWYRQILGQKVEFLVSFYNNEISEKSEIFDDQFSVERPDGSNFTLKIRSTKLEDSAMYFCASKRDPDEQFFGPGTRLTVL.